The present entry profiles one T cell receptor beta chain with its context. There is no known antigen for this receptor. No quality values exist for individual bases; no much larger clone is one base distant. This sample was taken from a study of Graves' ophthalmopathy and Graves' hyperthyroidism (dated by TCRdb to 2017 to 2018). As for the study more broadly: Hyperthyroidism was defined as stable when no progression to ophthalmopathy occurred within 18 months of follow-up. The study used TCR beta repertoire signatures to distinguish Graves' ophthalmopathy from Graves' hyperthyroidism and to predict progression to ophthalmopathy. In total, approximately 130 blood samples were TCR-sequenced: fewer than 50 ophthalmopathy, approximately 75 hyperthyroidism and some 17 hyperthyroidism-to-ophthalmopathy patients. To explore V-J signatures that distinguish ophthalmopathy from hyperthyroidism, a discovery set of 100 patients was enrolled, made up of 40 to 45 with ophthalmopathy and some 58 with stable hyperthyroidism. An independent validation cohort comprised 18 hyperthyroidism patients and 17 patients who later progressed from hyperthyroidism to ophthalmopathy. T-cell repertoires of thyroid tissue and blood were compared in 5 or 6 hyperthyroidism patients. After sampling, hyperthyroidism patients received methimazole starting at 30 mg daily, and ophthalmopathy patients received high-dose intravenous methylprednisolone.

For repertoire sequencing, the TCR beta CDR3 regions were amplified from RNA transcripts. HTBI primers and the Qiagen OneStep RT-PCR kit were used in a first-round RT-PCR, which was followed by a second-round multiplex PCR, size selection and purification. Sequencing of the libraries was carried out on an Illumina HiSeq2000 in paired-end mode with 100 bp reads. In the source study's methods: SOAPnuke was used for read processing, and reads with adapters, uncalled bases, a mean Phred below 15, or no exact constant-primer or identifier match were discarded. COPE v1.2.5 was used to merge high-quality paired reads. Each unique nucleotide sequence was treated as a clonotype, and MiTCR v1.1 was used to align the clonotypes to the IMGT TRB V, D and J references. The analysis was limited to V-J combinations with a frequency above 0.0001, which together covered 99.2% of repertoires. For each V-J combination, a TCR clonal expansion and chaos score was defined as F50 clonal expansion divided by the chaos observed in the TCRdist matrix. Welch's t-statistics and random forest were used to reduce features to 10 to 15 V-J combinations, which were fed into a naive Bayes classifier. The similarity between thyroid and blood repertoires was quantified using the Morisita-Horn index. Through fastp at Q25 and MiXCR, TCRdb rebuilt clones from the public reads, retaining in-frame beta chains. Rows with a matching CDR3 protein are joined into one entry that keeps the most common DNA and genes. The authors' filters were not applied to this entry. The sample table records 1 million to 1.3 million distinct CDR3 sequences; less than 45% of these occur just once. The ten top clones hold over 8.5% of the sample.

Trimming removed 6 bases from V and 7 bases from J; the gene matches leave 4 bases unexplained. The cysteine opens and the phenylalanine closes a CDR3 of 13 amino acids. Of the read, only the CDR3 DNA is kept; its 39 bases are in frame from base 1. The germline V gene specifies SGHAT as CDR1 and FQNNGV as CDR2. On the study overall, not on this receptor specifically: In validation, the model predicted ophthalmopathy progression with 55% to 71% sensitivity and about 73% specificity; approximately 12 predicted patients were CT-confirmed with GO in a median of around 6 months. Sample size was not statistically predetermined, and group allocation was not concealed from the investigators. Ophthalmopathy was separated from stable hyperthyroidism by the 13-signature model with about 89% sensitivity and 81.08% specificity in cross-validation and with 80%/75% in the test set. Most expanded thyroid clonotypes with a frequency above 0.001 also appeared in blood, which suggests that blood repertoires may reflect the immune response in the thyroid.

The hyperthyroidism patients were 18 to 65 years old and newly diagnosed, with a disease duration of less than 2 months. Anyone with other autoimmune diseases, uncontrolled infections, pregnancy or lactation was excluded from the study. Clinical symptoms, serum thyroxine, TRAb, thyroid ultrasound and orbital computed tomography formed the basis of the diagnosis. Total RNA was extracted with Trizol reagent and quality-checked on an Agilent 2100 Bioanalyzer. The chain is made from TRBV11-2 and TRBJ1-1, with 11 junctional bases fitting TRBD1. Sample: peripheral blood or thyroid tissue (not recorded which). The receptor comes from an adult man with Graves' hyperthyroidism. The CDR3 protein sequence reads: CASSLDRGHEAFF. The sequence in DNA is TGTGCCAGCAGTTTGGACAGGGGGCATGAAGCTTTCTTT.